These T cell receptor beta chains were read from a single sample in a study of PD-L1 blockade in urothelial cancer. The method was immunoSEQ multiplex PCR; TCRdb's version includes in-frame clones alone and lacks a portion of them. The table has approximately 48,000 clones, around 85% seen once. This sample comprised PBMCs, obtained around atezolizumab (anti-PD-L1) treatment. These receptors were obtained from a man in his fifties or sixties with urothelial cancer. Both conserved end residues are part of each CDR3. Each record gives: J gene, D gene, clone size, V gene, CDR3 length, CDR3 DNA, CDR3 protein. A D gene is named only where the DNA matches it firmly. Expanded clones get a size class; other rows say once, few or many, or leave the size out.

TRBJ2-7,TRBD1,.,TRBV9,15,TGTGCCAGCAGCGTAGAGGGGACAGGCTCCTACGAGCAGTACTTC,CASSVEGTGSYEQYF
TRBJ2-7,TRBD2,.,TRBV15,15,TGTGCCACCAGCCCCGGGGGCGGGAGGTACTACGAGCAGTACTTC,CATSPGGGRYYEQYF
TRBJ1-1,TRBD1,.,TRBV29-1,15,TGCAGCGTTGTGGGGACAGGGGTGAGAAACACTGAAGCTTTCTTT,CSVVGTGVRNTEAFF
TRBJ1-5,TRBD1,.,TRBV5-6,15,TGTGCCAGCAGCTTCAGGGGGTATAGCAATCAGCCCCAGCATTTT,CASSFRGYSNQPQHF
TRBJ2-1,.,.,TRBV19,14,TGTGCCAGTAGTCAGAACAGTTTCTACAATGAGCAGTTCTTC,CASSQNSFYNEQFF
TRBJ2-5,.,.,TRBV5-1,15,TGCGCCAGCAGTCCCCCTACAGGGATAGCAGAGACCCAGTACTTC,CASSPPTGIAETQYF
TRBJ2-7,TRBD2,few,TRBV10-3,15,TGTGCCATCAGTGTCGGACTAGCGGCGACCTACGAGCAGTACTTC,CAISVGLAATYEQYF
TRBJ1-2,.,.,TRBV29-1,13,TGCAGCGTTGAAGATCTAGGGCGGGGTGGCTACACCTTC,CSVEDLGRGGYTF
TRBJ1-1,TRBD1,.,TRBV27,14,TGTGCCAGCAGTTTTACAGGGGGCGGTACTGAAGCTTTCTTT,CASSFTGGGTEAFF
TRBJ1-1,.,once,TRBV7-9,15,TGTGCCAGCAGCTTAGTGAGGGATAGTAACACTGAAGCTTTCTTT,CASSLVRDSNTEAFF
TRBJ2-7,TRBD2,once,TRBV5-4,17,TGTGCCAGCTCACCCACAGGTGGCGGGAGATTCTCCTACGAGCAGTACTTC,CASSPTGGGRFSYEQYF
TRBJ1-6,.,.,TRBV4-1,13,TGCGCCAGCAGCCAAGATCCTTGGCAGCCCCTCCACTTT,CASSQDPWQPLHF
TRBJ2-3,TRBD2,once,TRBV5-1,19,TGCGCCAGCAGCACCGGGACTAGCGGGGGGGCGGGGAGCACAGATACGCAGTATTTT,CASSTGTSGGAGSTDTQYF
TRBJ2-7,.,.,TRBV7-3,13,TGTGCCAGAGCGCTTTTAAGAATACCAGTGCTGTACTTC,CARALLRIPVLYF
TRBJ2-1,TRBD2,.,TRBV7-9,16,TGTGCCAGCAGCTTCAATAGCGGGAGAGGATGGAATGAGCAGTTCTTC,CASSFNSGRGWNEQFF
TRBJ2-1,TRBD2,.,TRBV28,17,TGTGCCAGCAACCTAGGGACTAGCGGGAGGGCCGGGTATGAGCAGTTCTTC,CASNLGTSGRAGYEQFF
TRBJ2-7,.,once,TRBV30,14,TGTGCCTGGAGGGCGGGACAGCCAAGCTACGAGCAGTACTTC,CAWRAGQPSYEQYF
TRBJ2-7,TRBD1,.,TRBV5-6,16,TGTGCCAGCAGCGGTTTCGGGGAGCACAGGGGCGTCGAGCAGTACTTC,CASSGFGEHRGVEQYF
TRBJ1-3,.,.,TRBV30,16,TGTGCCTGGAGTTCAGAGGGGACTCACTCTGGAAACACCATATATTTT,CAWSSEGTHSGNTIYF
TRBJ2-5,.,.,TRBV29-1,15,TGCAGCGTCGCCCGGGGCAGGGGGGTGGTGGAGACCCAGTACTTC,CSVARGRGVVETQYF
TRBJ2-7,.,.,TRBV30,12,TGTGCCTGGGCAATGACAGGTACCGAGCAGTACTTC,CAWAMTGTEQYF
TRBJ1-4,.,.,TRBV9,15,TGTGCCAGCAGCGTAGAGCCCAGGGGCAAGGAAAAACTGTTTTTT,CASSVEPRGKEKLFF
TRBJ2-5,.,.,TRBV27,15,TGTGCCAGCAGTCCCTCGTGGGCAGTACAAGAGACCCAGTACTTC,CASSPSWAVQETQYF
TRBJ2-5,TRBD2,.,TRBV9,15,TGTGCCAGCAGCGTTGGGACTAGCGGGCAAGAGACCCAGTACTTC,CASSVGTSGQETQYF
TRBJ2-7,.,.,TRBV7-9,15,TGTGCCAGCAGCTTATGGGGCGGCCTCTCCTACGAGCAGTACTTC,CASSLWGGLSYEQYF
TRBJ1-5,.,.,TRBV9,15,TGTGCCAGCAGCGCCTCGGGGTCTAGCAATCAGCCCCAGCATTTT,CASSASGSSNQPQHF
TRBJ1-6,TRBD1,.,TRBV5-4,16,TGTGCCAGCAGCAACAGGGGCAGCTCCTATAATTCACCCCTCCACTTT,CASSNRGSSYNSPLHF
TRBJ1-2,.,.,TRBV6-5,14,TGTGCCAGCACCGAGGACAGAGGCAACTATGGCTACACCTTC,CASTEDRGNYGYTF
TRBJ2-2,TRBD1,.,TRBV5-1,15,TGCGCCAGCAGCTTGGGGATTACAGGGGCCGGGGAGCTGTTTTTT,CASSLGITGAGELFF
TRBJ2-5,.,.,TRBV6-5,14,TGTGCCAGCAGTTACTCTAGGGGGGGGGAGACCCAGTACTTC,CASSYSRGGETQYF
TRBJ2-1,TRBD1,.,TRBV9,13,TGTGCCAGCAGCGTAACAGGGGACAATGAGCAGTTCTTC,CASSVTGDNEQFF
TRBJ2-6,.,.,TRBV28,12,TGTGCCAGTATCTCTGGGGCCAACGTCCTGACTTTC,CASISGANVLTF
TRBJ2-1,TRBD2,few,TRBV30,14,TGTGCCTGGAATGCTGCGGGGGGCGACAATGAGCAGTTCTTC,CAWNAAGGDNEQFF
TRBJ2-7,.,.,TRBV5-4,14,TGTGCCAGCAGCTTGATAGGGGCCCGCTACGAGCAGTACTTC,CASSLIGARYEQYF
TRBJ1-1,TRBD1,.,TRBV30,14,TGTGCCTGGAGTAGGGACAGGGGACACACTGAAGCTTTCTTT,CAWSRDRGHTEAFF
TRBJ1-2,.,.,TRBV5-1,14,TGCGCCAGCAGCTTGGAGGGACATAACTATGGCTACACCTTC,CASSLEGHNYGYTF
TRBJ1-2,.,.,TRBV30,14,TGTGCCTGGAAATTCGGAGGGAGTCGGTATGGCTACACCTTC,CAWKFGGSRYGYTF
TRBJ1-5,.,few,TRBV11-2,13,TGTGCCAGCAGCAGAGGGAGGGATCAGCCCCAGCATTTT,CASSRGRDQPQHF
TRBJ1-5,.,once,TRBV27,17,TGTGCCAGCAGTTTATGGGGGACACCCGGTAGCAATCAGCCCCAGCATTTT,CASSLWGTPGSNQPQHF
TRBJ2-1,TRBD2,.,TRBV5-1,15,TGCGCCAGCAGCTTGAATAGCGGGAGTCTCTATGAGCAGTTCTTC,CASSLNSGSLYEQFF
TRBJ2-7,TRBD1,.,TRBV19,14,TGTGCCAGTAGTTGGACAGGGAGCTCCTACGAGCAGTACTTC,CASSWTGSSYEQYF
TRBJ1-6,TRBD1,.,TRBV11-2,15,TGTGCCAGCAGGTCGCTGACAGGGCGCAGTGGACCCCTCCACTTT,CASRSLTGRSGPLHF
TRBJ2-1,TRBD2,.,TRBV4-1,16,TGCGCCAGCAGCCGAGGAAGCGGGAGGGAGAACAATGAGCAGTTCTTC,CASSRGSGRENNEQFF
TRBJ1-1,.,.,TRBV9,13,TGTGCCAGCAGCGTTGTTTTACGAGGGGAAGCTTTCTTT,CASSVVLRGEAFF
TRBJ1-1,.,once,TRBV4-2,14,TGTGCCAGCAGTTTAGAGGCAATAAACACTGAAGCTTTCTTT,CASSLEAINTEAFF
TRBJ2-3,.,.,TRBV7-2,14,TGTGCCAGCAGCTTAAGGGGGAACACAGATACGCAGTATTTT,CASSLRGNTDTQYF
TRBJ2-5,.,few,TRBV7-3,16,TGTGCCAGCAGCTTAGGGTTTGGGGGCGCAGGAGAGACCCAGTACTTC,CASSLGFGGAGETQYF
TRBJ1-1,.,.,TRBV5-6,14,TGTGCCAGCAGCTTGTATCAGTATTCGTCCGAAGCTTTCTTT,CASSLYQYSSEAFF
TRBJ2-7,TRBD1,.,TRBV6-5,15,TGTGCCAGCAGACCCCGGGACAGGGGTTCCTACGAGCAGTACTTC,CASRPRDRGSYEQYF
TRBJ1-4,TRBD1,.,TRBV4-1,16,TGCGCCAGCAGCCACCGACAGGGGGGGATTAATGAAAAACTGTTTTTT,CASSHRQGGINEKLFF
TRBJ1-2,.,.,TRBV20-1,11,TGCAGTGCTTTCCAGGCCTATGGCTACACCTTC,CSAFQAYGYTF
TRBJ2-7,TRBD2,.,TRBV5-1,15,TGCGCCAGCAGCTTGAGGAGCGGGAGATCCTACGAGCAGTACTTC,CASSLRSGRSYEQYF
TRBJ2-5,.,.,TRBV9,17,TGTGCCAGCAGCGTAGGGTCAAGACAGAGTCGCCAAGAGACCCAGTACTTC,CASSVGSRQSRQETQYF
TRBJ2-7,TRBD2,.,TRBV15,15,TGTGCCACCAGCAGGGGTAGACTGGCGGGGGACGAGCAGTACTTC,CATSRGRLAGDEQYF
TRBJ2-7,.,few,TRBV10-3,14,TGTGCCATCACCGCCGGGATTTTTGGCCACGAGCAGTACTTC,CAITAGIFGHEQYF
TRBJ2-7,.,.,TRBV5-6,16,TGTGCCAGCAGCTTTTGGGGCGCCTTGGTTTCCTACGAGCAGTACTTC,CASSFWGALVSYEQYF
TRBJ1-4,.,.,TRBV7-9,15,TGTGCCAGCAGCTTATTGTTACAGGGCCGTGAAAAACTGTTTTTT,CASSLLLQGREKLFF
TRBJ2-5,.,.,TRBV4-1,13,TGCGCCAGCAGCCAAGGGAGAGGAGAGACCCAGTACTTC,CASSQGRGETQYF